The TCR beta chain described here comes from a study of yellow fever vaccine responses in identical twins. The study's findings and limits: Convergence reportedly seemed to mark part of the twins' vaccine T cell response, with personalization marking the rest.

CDR3 length: 15 residues. Germline V gives CDR1 SSHAT, CDR2 FNYEAQ (reference sequence). On this clonotype itself: Its antigen remains unknown. One junction end does not reproduce the germline sequence, and a read error may be involved.

Via MiXCR, TCRdb re-called the RT-PCR reads, giving one row per CDR3 protein. Among some 15,000 distinct CDR3 sequences listed, approximately 82% were seen once. The chain links TRBV7-7 to TRBJ2-3; 8 nucleotides match TRBD2. The sequence was obtained from a young woman who received the yellow fever vaccine. The material sequenced was T cells from blood (PBMCs), unsorted or a sorted subset (not recorded which), taken before or after yellow fever vaccination (not recorded which). The CDR3 reads CASSPGLANTDTQYF. The CDR3, as DNA: TGTGCTAGCAGTCCTGGACTAGCCAACACAGATACGCAGTATTTT.